This is a list of T cell receptor beta chains from one sample in a study of blood T cell repertoires in COVID-19. The protocol was immunoSEQ multiplex PCR, while the TCRdb copy is restricted to in-frame clones and leaves out a portion. The sample consists of under 300,000 clones, approximately 88% of them appearing once. Sequencing was done on a sample of PBMCs or T cells enriched from blood (not recorded which). These receptor sequences come from a woman aged 30 to 39 who had recovered from COVID-19. Both conserved end residues are part of each CDR3. The D gene is left open where the match is weak. Clone size, where shown, is once, few, many, or a class for clones that have expanded.

>TRBJ2-1|TRBV30|TRBD2|-
TGTGCCTGTACTTCCCGACTAGCGGGTAAGGATGAGCAGTTCTTC
CACTSRLAGKDEQFF
>TRBJ1-2|TRBV7-9|TRBD1|-
TGTGCCAGCAGCTTAGCCGGGACAGGCCGTGGCTACACCTTC
CASSLAGTGRGYTF
>TRBJ2-7|TRBV6-6|TRBD1|-
TGTGCCAGCACTCGGACAGGGCTCATTTACGAGCAGTACTTC
CASTRTGLIYEQYF
>TRBJ1-5|TRBV27|-|-
TGTGCCAGCAGTTTAGGGGGACATAACGAGGCCCAGCATTTT
CASSLGGHNEAQHF
>TRBJ2-5|TRBV5-1|TRBD2|once
TGCGCCAGCAGCGGGGGTGTTCTAGCGGGGGTAGAGACCCAGTACTTC
CASSGGVLAGVETQYF
>TRBJ1-5|TRBV19|TRBD1|-
TGTGCCAGTAGTATTCAGGGGGCGGGTCAGCCCCAGCATTTT
CASSIQGAGQPQHF
>TRBJ1-6|TRBV27|TRBD1|-
TGTGCCAGCAGTTGGGGGACAGGGGGTAATTCACCCCTCCACTTT
CASSWGTGGNSPLHF
>TRBJ1-6|TRBV11-3|-|-
TGTGCCAGCAGCCCTAGCCGTAGCATCAATTCACCCCTCCACTTT
CASSPSRSINSPLHF
>TRBJ2-1|TRBV27|-|-
TGTGCCAGCCTAGCCCCCGGGTACAATGAGCAGTTCTTC
CASLAPGYNEQFF
>TRBJ2-7|TRBV4-1|TRBD1|-
TGCGCCAGCAGTCTGAGACAGGGCGAACGCTACGAGCAGTACTTC
CASSLRQGERYEQYF
>TRBJ1-3|TRBV18|-|-
TGTGCCAGCTCACCACTCGAGGCGGCTGGAAACACCATATATTTT
CASSPLEAAGNTIYF
>TRBJ2-2|TRBV7-3|-|many
TGTGCCAGCAGTCTCTATCAGGGCACCGGGGAGCTGTTTTTT
CASSLYQGTGELFF
>TRBJ2-4|TRBV10-1|-|few
TGCGCCAGCAGTGAGTTAGGCCAGGGATTTAACATTCAGTACTTC
CASSELGQGFNIQYF
>TRBJ2-7|TRBV6-2/TRBV6-3|TRBD2|-
TGTGCCAGCAGTTACCTCCTTTCTAGCGGCCCCTACGAGCAGTACTTC
CASSYLLSSGPYEQYF
>TRBJ2-1|TRBV2|TRBD2|-
TGTGCCAGCAGCCTGATTCTAGCGGGAGGTAAAGATGAGCAGTTCTTC
CASSLILAGGKDEQFF
>TRBJ2-3|TRBV19|-|-
TGTGCCTCAACGGCGGGACGGAACACAGATACGCAGTATTTT
CASTAGRNTDTQYF
>TRBJ2-3|TRBV7-8|-|-
TGTGCCAGCAGCTCCCCAATAGCTAGGAAGGTGACAGATACGCAGTATTTT
CASSSPIARKVTDTQYF
>TRBJ1-1|TRBV20-1|-|-
TGCAGTGCTAGTATGCATAGTCGGGTAGTCAACACTGAAGCTTTCTTT
CSASMHSRVVNTEAFF
>TRBJ1-2|TRBV19|-|-
TGTGCCAGTAGTATATGGGGAGGGCACGATGGCTACACCTTC
CASSIWGGHDGYTF
>TRBJ1-5|TRBV27|TRBD1|-
TGTGCCAGCAGTGCCTCAGGGGGCAGGCAGCCCCAGCATTTT
CASSASGGRQPQHF
>TRBJ2-3|TRBV29-1|TRBD1|few
TGCAGCGCCCGAGCACAGGGGGCGAGTACGCAGTATTTT
CSARAQGASTQYF
>TRBJ1-1|TRBV2|-|-
TGTGCCAGCAGGGGGGGAAGGGTGTTTTTCGCTGAAGCTTTCTTT
CASRGGRVFFAEAFF
>TRBJ1-6|TRBV27|-|-
TGTGCCAGTGCACTCGGCCAGGGTACACCCCTCCACTTT
CASALGQGTPLHF
>TRBJ2-5|TRBV7-2|TRBD2|-
TGTGCCAGCAGCTTAGCCGGGGGGCAAGAGACCCAGTACTTC
CASSLAGGQETQYF
>TRBJ2-7|TRBV4-3|TRBD2|-
TGCGCCAGCAGCTTCACACTAGCGGGGGGGCGCGAGCAGTACTTC
CASSFTLAGGREQYF
>TRBJ1-2|TRBV4-1|-|-
TGCGCCAGCAGCCAGGGCAGGGAGGGGATTAACTATGGCTACACCTTC
CASSQGREGINYGYTF
>TRBJ1-3|TRBV27|TRBD1|-
TGTGCCAGCAGTTTTCGGGACAGGGAGGTGGTTTGGGGAAACACCATATATTTT
CASSFRDREVVWGNTIYF
>TRBJ2-7|TRBV28|TRBD2|few
TGTGCCAGCAGGGGAACTAGCGGGGGGCGGTATATGGTGCAGTACTTC
CASRGTSGGRYMVQYF
>TRBJ1-5|TRBV3-1/TRBV3-2|TRBD1|-
TGTGCCAGCAGCCCAACCCACAGGGGGGGCAATCAGCCCCAGCATTTT
CASSPTHRGGNQPQHF
>TRBJ2-4|TRBV28|TRBD2|-
TGTGCCAGCAGTCTAGCGGAATTAGCCAAAAACATTCAGTACTTC
CASSLAELAKNIQYF
>TRBJ2-1|TRBV7-8|TRBD1|-
TGTGCCAGCAGCTGGACAGGGGGCGCTTCCAATGAGCAGTTCTTC
CASSWTGGASNEQFF
>TRBJ1-1|TRBV5-1|TRBD1|-
TGCGCCAGCAGCAAACAGGGGTCGACCGCTGAAGCTTTCTTT
CASSKQGSTAEAFF
>TRBJ2-1|TRBV19|TRBD2|-
TGTGCCAGTAGTATAGATAGCGGGAGTTCCTACAATGAGCAGTTCTTC
CASSIDSGSSYNEQFF
>TRBJ2-2|TRBV5-4|-|-
TGTGCCAGCAGCTCCAGGGTTGGGAGGACCGGGGAGCTGTTTTTT
CASSSRVGRTGELFF
>TRBJ1-3|TRBV6-5|TRBD1|-
TGTGCCAGCAGGGGCGGGACAGGGACTGGAAACACCATATATTTT
CASRGGTGTGNTIYF
>TRBJ1-5|TRBV19|-|-
TGTGCCAGTAACCCGGTCGGAGATCAGCCCCAGCATTTT
CASNPVGDQPQHF
>TRBJ1-6|TRBV6-5|-|-
TGTGCCTCCAAATCCTGGGCAAATAATTCACCCCTCCACTTT
CASKSWANNSPLHF
>TRBJ2-7|TRBV15|TRBD2|-
TGTGCCACCAGCAAAGGGCGGGAGGTCTCCTACGAGCAGTACTTC
CATSKGREVSYEQYF
>TRBJ2-2|TRBV18|-|-
TGTGCCAGCTCATCACGACAGGGAGGCACCGGGGAGCTGTTTTTT
CASSSRQGGTGELFF
>TRBJ1-6|TRBV3-1/TRBV3-2|TRBD1|-
TGTGCCAGCAGCCAAGATCAGGGGACAGAGGTTTCACCCCTCCACTTT
CASSQDQGTEVSPLHF
>TRBJ1-4|TRBV7-3|TRBD1|-
TGTGCCAGCAGCTTAGGCAGGGGGGTAGTTGGAGAAAAACTGTTTTTT
CASSLGRGVVGEKLFF
>TRBJ1-5|TRBV6-5|-|-
TGTGCCAGCAGCCCGCAGTTCCCGAGCAATCAGCCCCAGCATTTT
CASSPQFPSNQPQHF
>TRBJ1-1|TRBV9|-|-
TGTGCCAGCAGCGTAGCCCAGGGGAACACTGAAGCTTTCTTT
CASSVAQGNTEAFF
>TRBJ2-3|TRBV5-1|TRBD2|-
TGCGCCAGCAGCTGGTTAGATCGCGGGAGAGGGGGCACAGATACGCAGTATTTT
CASSWLDRGRGGTDTQYF
>TRBJ1-1|TRBV11-3|TRBD1|-
TGTGCCAGCAGCCGGACAGGGGGCCAAGCTTTCTTT
CASSRTGGQAFF
>TRBJ2-5|TRBV4-3|-|-
TGCGCCAGCAGCCCCAGACAGAAAGAGACCCAGTACTTC
CASSPRQKETQYF
>TRBJ2-2|TRBV18|TRBD2|-
TGTGCCAGCTCACCTCTAGCGGCCGGGGAGCTGTTTTTT
CASSPLAAGELFF
>TRBJ1-1|TRBV30|TRBD1|-
TGTGCCTGGAGTGTCCAGGGGGACACTGAAGCTTTCTTT
CAWSVQGDTEAFF
>TRBJ1-4|TRBV28|-|few
TGTGCCAGCACAAGGGGGGGGGATGAAAAACTGTTTTTT
CASTRGGDEKLFF
>TRBJ2-5|TRBV11-3|TRBD1|once
TGTGCCAGCAGCTTATTCCGCTTCGACAGGGAAGGAGAGACCCAGTACTTC
CASSLFRFDREGETQYF
>TRBJ1-1|TRBV6-5|-|-
TGTGCCAGCGCCGCATCGGGGAACACTGAAGCTTTCTTT
CASAASGNTEAFF
>TRBJ1-1|TRBV5-1|-|-
TGCGCCAGCAGCTTGGCAGTGGTCGAGGGCACTGAAGCTTTCTTT
CASSLAVVEGTEAFF